A selection of T cell receptor beta chains follows, all from one sample in a study of cytomegalovirus exposure and HLA in healthy donors. Measured with immunoSEQ multiplex PCR; TCRdb has only the in-frame clones, and not every one. Here the sample spans around 200,000 clones, approximately 65% being singletons. Sequenced material: PBMCs. The receptors originated from a man aged 35 to 55 in good health and CMV-seronegative. The CDR3 runs from the conserved cysteine through the conserved F or W. The D gene is left open where the match is weak. Not all rows give a size; the values are once, few, many and, for expanded clones, a class.

j_gene,abundance,d_gene,v_gene,CDR3nt,CDR3aa
TRBJ1-6,few,TRBD1,TRBV5-6,TGTGCCAGCAGCTTGGAATCTAGGGGGCTCTCACCCCTCCACTTT,CASSLESRGLSPLHF
TRBJ2-7,.,TRBD2,TRBV18,TGTGCCAGCTCAAGCCGGGGGAGGGCCAGCTCCTACGAGCAGTACTTC,CASSSRGRASSYEQYF
TRBJ2-3,.,TRBD2,TRBV5-4,TGTGCCAGCAGCTCCTCTAGCGGGGGGGCCTGGGATACGCAGTATTTT,CASSSSSGGAWDTQYF
TRBJ2-7,.,TRBD2,TRBV7-9,TGTGCCAGCAGCCCTAGACTAGCGACTTCCTACGAGCAGTACTTC,CASSPRLATSYEQYF
TRBJ1-1,.,.,TRBV7-2,TGTGCCAGCAGCAAGGGAGACTCAAACACTGAGGCTTTCTTT,CASSKGDSNTEAFF
TRBJ1-2,once,TRBD1,TRBV27,TGTGCCAGCAGTTTAGGGCCGCCGGGGACAGGGGGCAATGGCTACACCTTC,CASSLGPPGTGGNGYTF
TRBJ2-7,.,TRBD2,TRBV4-1,TGCGCCAGCAGCCCCTCGGGACTAGGATCCTCCTACGAGCAGTACTTC,CASSPSGLGSSYEQYF
TRBJ1-3,.,TRBD1,TRBV7-9,TGTGCCAGCAGCTCAACAGGGGCTGGAAACACCATATATTTT,CASSSTGAGNTIYF
TRBJ1-1,.,.,TRBV6-4,TGTGCCAGCAGTGACGAGGGAGGCACTGAAGCTTTCTTT,CASSDEGGTEAFF
TRBJ2-2,few,TRBD1,TRBV2,TGTGCCAGCATGACAGGGGGCAAATCCACCGGGGAGCTGTTTTTT,CASMTGGKSTGELFF
TRBJ2-1,.,.,TRBV19,TGTGCCAGTAGCCAGAACGAGGCGATGAGGGAGTTCTTC,CASSQNEAMREFF
TRBJ1-2,few,.,TRBV7-9,TGTGCCAGCAGCGCCAGGGACATACAGGGCTACACCTTC,CASSARDIQGYTF
TRBJ2-1,.,TRBD2,TRBV4-2,TGTGCCAGCAGCCAAGGGACTAGCGGGGGTGAGCAGTTCTTC,CASSQGTSGGEQFF
TRBJ2-5,.,.,TRBV7-8,TGTGCCAGCAGCACCGGGACAACCCAAGAGACCCAGTACTTC,CASSTGTTQETQYF
TRBJ2-1,.,TRBD2,TRBV7-3,TGTGCCAGCAGCGTGACTAGCGGGAGTCCGGATGAGCAGTTCTTC,CASSVTSGSPDEQFF
TRBJ2-5,.,.,TRBV7-8,TGTGCCAGCAGCCTTGCGGGGACGGGCCAGTACTTC,CASSLAGTGQYF
TRBJ1-2,.,TRBD1,TRBV14,TGTGCCAGCAGCTGGGACAGGGCATCCGGCTACACCTTC,CASSWDRASGYTF
TRBJ1-2,.,.,TRBV18,TGTGCCAGCTCACCACCGCCAGGGTTCGGGGGCTACACCTTC,CASSPPPGFGGYTF
TRBJ2-5,.,.,TRBV15,TGTGCCACCAGCAGAAGTCCAGGGAAATTTGGAGAGACCCAGTACTTC,CATSRSPGKFGETQYF
TRBJ2-5,few,TRBD1,TRBV9,TGTGCCAGCAACCAACAGGGGACCCAAGAGACCCAGTACTTC,CASNQQGTQETQYF
TRBJ1-5,.,.,TRBV19,TGTGCCAGTAAACCGGGAGACGTTTCAAACCAGCCCCAGCATTTT,CASKPGDVSNQPQHF
TRBJ2-3,few,.,TRBV7-8,TGTGCCAGCAGCTTACTGCGGGGACCAGATACGCAGTATTTT,CASSLLRGPDTQYF
TRBJ2-7,.,TRBD2,TRBV4-3,TGCGCCAGCAGCCAAGATCTAGTAGCGGGGGACTCCTACGAGCAGTACTTC,CASSQDLVAGDSYEQYF
TRBJ2-3,.,.,TRBV6-6,TGTGCCAGCAGTCAAGACGGGGTTGGTACAGATACGCAGTATTTT,CASSQDGVGTDTQYF
TRBJ1-1,few,.,TRBV6-5,TGTGCCAGCAGTTACTCGAGCTTGGGGGGCACTGAAGCTTTCTTT,CASSYSSLGGTEAFF
TRBJ2-2,.,.,TRBV7-3,TGTGCCAGCAGCTTAACCCAGGTTTCCGGGGAGCTGTTTTTT,CASSLTQVSGELFF
TRBJ2-7,.,.,TRBV7-9,TGTTCCAGCAGCTTAACCCTGAGTTACGAGCAGTACTTC,CSSSLTLSYEQYF
TRBJ1-1,.,.,TRBV4-1,TGCGCCAGCAGCCAAGTCAGGCAGAACACTGAAGCTTTCTTT,CASSQVRQNTEAFF
TRBJ2-5,.,.,TRBV5-1,TGCGCCAGCAGCATGGGACTCCAAGAGACCCAGTACTTC,CASSMGLQETQYF
TRBJ2-7,.,.,TRBV11-3,TGTGCCAGCAGCCCCCAGCGGGTAAGCTCCGAGCAGTACTTC,CASSPQRVSSEQYF
TRBJ2-7,.,TRBD2,TRBV14,TGTGCCAGCAGCCAAGAGCGGCGGGGGTTTGACGAGCAGTACTTC,CASSQERRGFDEQYF
TRBJ2-1,.,TRBD1,TRBV5-1,TGCGCCAGCAGCCTCCGGGACAGTAGCTCCTACAATGAGCAGTTCTTC,CASSLRDSSSYNEQFF
TRBJ2-1,.,TRBD2,TRBV10-3,TGTGCCACCAATACCGCGGGAGTAGGCAATGAGCAGTTCTTC,CATNTAGVGNEQFF
TRBJ2-1,.,TRBD1,TRBV30,TGTGCCTGGAGCAGCAGGGACAGGGGGCTGTTTGAGCAGTTCTTC,CAWSSRDRGLFEQFF
TRBJ2-7,.,TRBD1,TRBV18,TGTGCCAGCTCCACTCAGACAGGGGGGAAGTACTTC,CASSTQTGGKYF
TRBJ2-1,.,TRBD1,TRBV19,TGTGCCAGTAGTATAGTATTGCAGGGGGCGAGTAGGAATGAGCAGTTCTTC,CASSIVLQGASRNEQFF
TRBJ2-3,.,.,TRBV29-1,TGCAGCGTTTCCTCCACTGGGGCGATAGATACGCAGTATTTT,CSVSSTGAIDTQYF
TRBJ2-7,.,TRBD2,TRBV5-4,TGTGCCAGCAGCCCAGGACTAGCGGACTCCTACGAGCAGTACTTC,CASSPGLADSYEQYF
TRBJ2-7,.,TRBD1,TRBV7-3,TGTGCCAGCAGCAGGGACAGGGAAAGCGAGCAGTACTTC,CASSRDRESEQYF
TRBJ1-4,once,.,TRBV21-1,TGTGCCAGCAGCGCGACAGGGGACTTTTCTGAAGGCGAAAAACTGTTTTTT,CASSATGDFSEGEKLFF
TRBJ2-2,.,TRBD2,TRBV7-2,TGTGCCAGCAGCTTAACACTAGCGGGAAACACCGGGGAGCTGTTTTTT,CASSLTLAGNTGELFF
TRBJ1-1,.,.,TRBV6-1,TGTGCCAGCAGTTCTAAGCTGAACACTGAAGCTTTCTTT,CASSSKLNTEAFF
TRBJ1-6,.,.,TRBV21-1,TGTGCCAGCAGCAGACAGGGGGTAGGTTCACCCCTCCACTTT,CASSRQGVGSPLHF
TRBJ2-7,.,TRBD2,TRBV6-5,TGTGCCAGCAGAGGAGCGGGAGGGATCTACGAGCAGTACTTC,CASRGAGGIYEQYF
TRBJ2-1,few,TRBD2,TRBV7-2,TGTGCCAGCAGCCCCGAGGGGCGCGGGAGGACCGGGTTCTTC,CASSPEGRGRTGFF
TRBJ1-2,.,.,TRBV6-5,TGTGCCAGCAGGGACACAGGGAAGTCTGGCTACACCTTC,CASRDTGKSGYTF
TRBJ2-7,.,.,TRBV2,TGTGCCAGCAGTGAAAGGCTCCCCCCGGGCGAGCAGTACTTC,CASSERLPPGEQYF
TRBJ2-1,few,TRBD2,TRBV6-5,TGTGCCAGCAGCCGTGGGACTAGCGGGAGGCGGGAGCAGTTCTTC,CASSRGTSGRREQFF
TRBJ2-7,.,.,TRBV4-2,TGTGCCAGCAGCCTAGGGACGGACAGTCTCTACGAGCAGTACTTC,CASSLGTDSLYEQYF
TRBJ2-1,.,TRBD1,TRBV23-1,TGCGCCAGCAGTCTTCCGGGACAGGGGGCTGAGCAGTTCTTC,CASSLPGQGAEQFF
TRBJ1-2,few,TRBD1,TRBV29-1,TGCAGCACTTTACAGGGGGGCTATGGCTACACCTTC,CSTLQGGYGYTF
TRBJ1-5,.,TRBD1,TRBV6-1,TGTGCCAGCAGTTCAAGGGGGACAGCGAATCAGCCCCAGCATTTT,CASSSRGTANQPQHF
TRBJ1-1,.,.,TRBV6-1,TGTGCCAGCAGTGCCTTAGAGAGGACAGTGAACACTGAAGCTTTCTTT,CASSALERTVNTEAFF
TRBJ1-1,few,.,TRBV4-3,TGCGCCAGCAGCCAAGTAACTATCGGAACTGAAGCTTTCTTT,CASSQVTIGTEAFF
TRBJ2-7,.,TRBD2,TRBV6-5,TGTGCCAGCAGTTACTCAGGGCTAGCGGGAGCCTACGAGCAGTACTTC,CASSYSGLAGAYEQYF
TRBJ2-1,once,.,TRBV16,TGTGCCAGCAGCCCCGCCCGGGGGGCCAACAATGAGCAGTTCTTC,CASSPARGANNEQFF
TRBJ2-5,.,TRBD2,TRBV7-3,TGTGCCAGCAGCTTAGATCTGGAGCGGGAGAGGGGAGAGACCCAGTACTTC,CASSLDLERERGETQYF